These T cell receptor beta chains were read from a single sample in a study of blood T cell repertoires in COVID-19. Only in-frame clones appear in the TCRdb table, and some are missing; sequencing was by immunoSEQ multiplex PCR. The data contain approximately 240,000 clones, roughly 87% of them singletons. The sequenced material came from PBMCs or T cells enriched from blood (not recorded which). These receptor sequences come from a woman aged 30 to 39 with acute COVID-19. Each CDR3 is given with its conserved first and last residue. The order of the fields is clone size, V gene, D gene, J gene, CDR3 DNA, CDR3 protein. D genes are given only for firm matches. Clone size is not always given. Where it is, it says once, few, many or a class for expanded clones.

>once|TRBV6-5|TRBD2|TRBJ2-1
TGTGCCAGCAGTCCTAGCGGGAGTGGCACCCGGTTCTTC
CASSPSGSGTRFF
>.|TRBV10-3|TRBD1|TRBJ1-3
TGTGCCACCTCGACAGGGGGCGCGGCAACTGGAAACACCATATATTTT
CATSTGGAATGNTIYF
>.|TRBV18|.|TRBJ1-6
TGTGCCAGCTCACCAGTGGAGCATCGGGCCCTCCACTTT
CASSPVEHRALHF
>.|TRBV3-1/TRBV3-2|.|TRBJ2-3
TGTGCCAGCAGCCCCCGGGACTTCCTTTTGGCAGATACGCAGTATTTT
CASSPRDFLLADTQYF
>.|TRBV15|.|TRBJ2-3
TGTGCCACCAGCAGAGGAGCAGATACGCAGTATTTT
CATSRGADTQYF
>.|TRBV7-2|TRBD1|TRBJ2-5
TGTGCCAGCAGCCGGGACAGAGGGGAATTGTACCAGTACTTC
CASSRDRGELYQYF
>.|TRBV30|TRBD1|TRBJ2-4
TGTGCCTGGAACAGGGGTGACATTCAGTACTTC
CAWNRGDIQYF
>.|TRBV9|.|TRBJ2-7
TGTGCCAGCAGCGCTGGACCTCAGGGCGAGCAGTACTTC
CASSAGPQGEQYF
>.|TRBV29-1|TRBD2|TRBJ2-1
TGCAGCGTTGGACTAGCGGGAGTTCGTGAGCAGTTCTTC
CSVGLAGVREQFF
>.|TRBV15|TRBD1|TRBJ2-6
TGTGCCACCAGCAGGACAGGGGCTGGGGCCAACGTCCTGACTTTC
CATSRTGAGANVLTF